A selection of T cell receptor beta chains follows, all from one sample in a study of T cells in tumors and immune-related adverse events. Produced via immunoSEQ multiplex PCR; TCRdb's table is partial and in-frame only. Of thousands of clones in the sample, roughly 82% were seen once. Sample: skin tissue, taken from a patient treated with anti-PD-1 therapy. Receptor source: a female donor with metastatic renal cell carcinoma. Both conserved end residues are part of each CDR3. The order of the fields is V gene, J gene, D gene, clone size, CDR3 DNA, CDR3 protein. The D gene is left open where the match is weak. The size of a clone is reported for some rows only, either as once, few or many, or as a class for expanded clones.

V: TRBV7-8; J: TRBJ2-7; D: TRBD2; size: -; DNA: TGTGCCAGCAGCTTTAGCGGGGGGTCCTCCTACGAGCAGTACTTC; CDR3: CASSFSGGSSYEQYF
V: TRBV30; J: TRBJ2-3; D: -; size: -; DNA: TGTGCCTTTAGGGACAAGGCGGCGGCAGATACGCAGTATTTT; CDR3: CAFRDKAAADTQYF
V: TRBV10-3; J: TRBJ1-1; D: TRBD1; size: -; DNA: TGTGCCATCAGCAGACAGGGTTACATGAACACTGAAGCTTTCTTT; CDR3: CAISRQGYMNTEAFF
V: TRBV4-3; J: TRBJ1-2; D: -; size: -; DNA: TGCGCCAGCAGCCAAGATTGGGCCCCTGGGTTGAGTGGCTACACCTTC; CDR3: CASSQDWAPGLSGYTF
V: TRBV5-4; J: TRBJ2-3; D: TRBD2; size: -; DNA: TGTGCCAGCAGCCCTACTAGCGGGGAAACAGATACGCAGTATTTT; CDR3: CASSPTSGETDTQYF
V: TRBV5-1; J: TRBJ2-5; D: TRBD2; size: -; DNA: TGCGCCAGCAGCTTGGTAGGACTAGCGGGAGAGGGAGAGACCCAGTACTTC; CDR3: CASSLVGLAGEGETQYF
V: TRBV15; J: TRBJ2-5; D: TRBD2; size: -; DNA: TGTGCCACCAGCAGAGACGAGCGGGGAATCCAAGAGACCCAGTACTTC; CDR3: CATSRDERGIQETQYF
V: TRBV15; J: TRBJ2-1; D: TRBD1; size: -; DNA: TGTGCCACCAGCAGTCAGACAGGGAGTGAGCAGTTCTTC; CDR3: CATSSQTGSEQFF
V: TRBV10-2; J: TRBJ1-2; D: -; size: -; DNA: TGCGCCAGCAGTGCACGGGGAAGGGACTATGGCTACACCTTC; CDR3: CASSARGRDYGYTF
V: TRBV4-2; J: TRBJ2-1; D: TRBD2; size: -; DNA: TGTGCCAGCAGCCAAGTCGGGGGGGTAATCAATGAGCAGTTCTTC; CDR3: CASSQVGGVINEQFF
V: TRBV7-6; J: TRBJ1-4; D: TRBD1; size: -; DNA: TGTGCCAGCAGCTCCCTTCAGGGACAGGGGCCTATAGCAACTAATGAAAAACTGTTTTTT; CDR3: CASSSLQGQGPIATNEKLFF
V: TRBV4-2; J: TRBJ2-1; D: -; size: once; DNA: TGTGCCAGCAGCCAAGATTGGGGCGACAGGCGGGAGTTCTTC; CDR3: CASSQDWGDRREFF
V: TRBV5-4; J: TRBJ2-5; D: -; size: -; DNA: TGTGCCAGCAGCGAGTCAGGGCCAGGAGGGACCCAGTACTTC; CDR3: CASSESGPGGTQYF
V: TRBV18; J: TRBJ1-1; D: -; size: -; DNA: TGTGCCAGCTCACCACGGGGGGCTGGCACTGAAGCTTTCTTT; CDR3: CASSPRGAGTEAFF
V: TRBV27; J: TRBJ1-1; D: -; size: few; DNA: TGTGCCAGCAGGAAAAACACTGAAGCTTTCTTT; CDR3: CASRKNTEAFF
V: TRBV5-1; J: TRBJ1-1; D: TRBD1; size: -; DNA: TGCGCCAGCAGCTTGGATAGCAGGGGGACTGAAGCTTTCTTT; CDR3: CASSLDSRGTEAFF
V: TRBV30; J: TRBJ1-3; D: -; size: -; DNA: TGTGCCTGGAGTCCCAATGTCGGAGAGTTTGGAAACACCATATATTTT; CDR3: CAWSPNVGEFGNTIYF
V: TRBV5-1; J: TRBJ2-6; D: -; size: -; DNA: TGCGCCAGCAGCCTGACAGGGGCCAACGTCCTGACTTTC; CDR3: CASSLTGANVLTF
V: TRBV19; J: TRBJ1-5; D: TRBD1; size: -; DNA: TGTGCCAGTACTCGGGACACAGGGGGCAATCAGCCCCAGCATTTT; CDR3: CASTRDTGGNQPQHF
V: TRBV6-5; J: TRBJ1-3; D: -; size: -; DNA: TGTGCCAGCAGCCGGTCCAGGGACTCTGGAAACACCATATATTTT; CDR3: CASSRSRDSGNTIYF
V: TRBV6-6; J: TRBJ2-1; D: -; size: -; DNA: TGTGCCACCCGCGCGGAGGGCAATGAGCAGTTCTTC; CDR3: CATRAEGNEQFF
V: TRBV2; J: TRBJ2-5; D: -; size: -; DNA: TGTGCCAGCAGCGGCGGGGAAGAGACCCAGTACTTC; CDR3: CASSGGEETQYF
V: TRBV30; J: TRBJ1-1; D: TRBD1; size: -; DNA: TGTGCCTGGCCCCTCCGGGACAGGGGCACTGAAGCTTTCTTT; CDR3: CAWPLRDRGTEAFF
V: TRBV6-5; J: TRBJ2-1; D: -; size: -; DNA: TGTGCCAGCAGTTTTGTCAGGAGCGTTGACAATGAGCAGTTCTTC; CDR3: CASSFVRSVDNEQFF
V: TRBV4-1; J: TRBJ2-7; D: TRBD2; size: -; DNA: TGCGCCAGCAGCCAAGAGCATACTAGCGGGAGGGTTTCGCACTTC; CDR3: CASSQEHTSGRVSHF
V: TRBV4-3; J: TRBJ2-1; D: TRBD2; size: -; DNA: TGCGCCAGCAGTCGCCGGATCGCGGGGGGGTACAATGAGCAGTTCTTC; CDR3: CASSRRIAGGYNEQFF
V: TRBV2; J: TRBJ1-2; D: TRBD1; size: -; DNA: TGTGCCAGCAGCGATGGGACAGGCCCTAACCCATCCTATGGCTACACCTTC; CDR3: CASSDGTGPNPSYGYTF
V: TRBV11-1; J: TRBJ2-7; D: -; size: -; DNA: TGTGCCAGCAGTTTCGCGCAGACGGGGGAGCAGTACTTC; CDR3: CASSFAQTGEQYF
V: TRBV5-1; J: TRBJ1-1; D: -; size: -; DNA: TGCGCCAGCAGCTTGAGGGGGGACGGTGAAGCTTTCTTT; CDR3: CASSLRGDGEAFF
V: TRBV11-3; J: TRBJ2-5; D: TRBD2; size: -; DNA: TGTGCCAGCACTACTAGCGGGAGGGCATTCGAGACCCAGTACTTC; CDR3: CASTTSGRAFETQYF
V: TRBV12-1; J: TRBJ1-1; D: -; size: -; DNA: -; CDR3: CASSVGPGTAAHSNTEAFF
V: TRBV5-1; J: TRBJ2-3; D: TRBD2; size: -; DNA: TGCGCCAGCAGCTATAGTCGGGTAGCGGGTAGCACAGATACGCAGTATTTT; CDR3: CASSYSRVAGSTDTQYF
V: TRBV27; J: TRBJ1-5; D: -; size: -; DNA: TGTGCCAGCAGCCCCCTCGGGCAGCCCCAGCATTTT; CDR3: CASSPLGQPQHF
V: TRBV10-3; J: TRBJ2-7; D: TRBD2; size: few; DNA: TGTGCCATCAGTGGCCCCACTAGCGGGGACCCCTACGAGCAGTACTTC; CDR3: CAISGPTSGDPYEQYF
V: TRBV4-2; J: TRBJ1-1; D: TRBD1; size: -; DNA: TGTGCCAGCAGCCCACTTACAGGGGGCACTGAAGCTTTCTTT; CDR3: CASSPLTGGTEAFF
V: TRBV7-2; J: TRBJ2-1; D: TRBD2; size: -; DNA: TGTGCCAGCAGCTTAGCGGGCTTAGCGGGGTGGAATGAGCAGTTCTTC; CDR3: CASSLAGLAGWNEQFF
V: TRBV29-1; J: TRBJ1-2; D: -; size: once; DNA: TGCAGCGTTGAAGAGCAGGGTAGGCGCTACACCTTC; CDR3: CSVEEQGRRYTF
V: TRBV30; J: TRBJ1-5; D: -; size: few; DNA: TGTGCCTGGAGTGGACCGACACTACTCGAGCGCCAGCCCCAGCATTTT; CDR3: CAWSGPTLLERQPQHF
V: TRBV27; J: TRBJ2-6; D: -; size: once; DNA: TGTGCCAGCAGTTTACGCGTACAGGGTGTGGCCAACGTCCTGACTTTC; CDR3: CASSLRVQGVANVLTF
V: TRBV2; J: TRBJ2-1; D: -; size: few; DNA: TGTGCCAGCAGCAGAACCCGGACTGATTCCTACAATGAGCAGTTCTTC; CDR3: CASSRTRTDSYNEQFF
V: TRBV27; J: TRBJ2-5; D: -; size: few; DNA: TGTGCCAGCAGTCCAGAGGGTTTCGGACAAGAGACCCAGTACTTC; CDR3: CASSPEGFGQETQYF
V: TRBV5-1; J: TRBJ2-7; D: TRBD2; size: -; DNA: TGCGCCAGCAGCGTCGGCCCTGGGAGCGGGGCCTTGGAGCAGTACTTC; CDR3: CASSVGPGSGALEQYF